The rows below give T cell receptor beta chains drawn from one sample of a study of blood T cell repertoires in COVID-19. The method was immunoSEQ multiplex PCR; TCRdb's version includes in-frame clones alone and lacks a portion of them. This sample has roughly 250,000 clones, with approximately 79% found just once. Specimen: peripheral blood. The receptors originated from a woman older than 75 with active or convalescent COVID-19. Both conserved end residues are part of each CDR3. A D gene is named only where the DNA matches it firmly. Where a row states a size, it is once, few, many or the class of an expanded clone; other rows omit it.

d_call: TRBD1
v_call: TRBV5-6
clone_size: NA
j_call: TRBJ2-1
cdr3_nt: TGTGCCAGCAGCTGGGGGACAGGGACCTACAATGAGCAGTTCTTC
cdr3_aa: CASSWGTGTYNEQFF

d_call: NA
v_call: TRBV24-1
clone_size: NA
j_call: TRBJ1-5
cdr3_nt: TGTGCCACCAGCTCCTCGTCAGGGAATAGCAATCAGCCCCAGCATTTT
cdr3_aa: CATSSSSGNSNQPQHF

d_call: NA
v_call: TRBV6-5
clone_size: NA
j_call: TRBJ2-2
cdr3_nt: TGTGCCAGCAGAGTCGGGGGGGAGCTGTTTTTT
cdr3_aa: CASRVGGELFF

d_call: TRBD1
v_call: TRBV6-1
clone_size: NA
j_call: TRBJ1-4
cdr3_nt: TGTGCCAGCAGTGAAGTGGCGACAGGGTATTACGAAAAACTGTTTTTT
cdr3_aa: CASSEVATGYYEKLFF

d_call: TRBD1
v_call: TRBV5-5
clone_size: NA
j_call: TRBJ1-3
cdr3_nt: TGTGCCAGCAGCTTGCCCGGGACAGGGGAAAAGAGCACCATATATTTT
cdr3_aa: CASSLPGTGEKSTIYF

d_call: TRBD1
v_call: TRBV6-4
clone_size: NA
j_call: TRBJ1-1
cdr3_nt: TGTGCCAGCAGTGAACTCGGCAGGGGGCAAACTGAAGCTTTCTTT
cdr3_aa: CASSELGRGQTEAFF

d_call: NA
v_call: TRBV5-1
clone_size: once
j_call: TRBJ1-1
cdr3_nt: TGCGCCAGCAGCTTGGAACAGAACACTGAAGCTTTCTTT
cdr3_aa: CASSLEQNTEAFF

d_call: TRBD2
v_call: TRBV5-1
clone_size: NA
j_call: TRBJ2-3
cdr3_nt: TGCGCCAGCAGCTTCTTCGGGCTAGCGGGCGACACAGATACGCAGTATTTT
cdr3_aa: CASSFFGLAGDTDTQYF

d_call: NA
v_call: TRBV18
clone_size: NA
j_call: TRBJ1-2
cdr3_nt: TGTGCCAGCTCACCATACGGAGGCCCGGATAATGGCTACACCTTC
cdr3_aa: CASSPYGGPDNGYTF

d_call: NA
v_call: TRBV6-1
clone_size: NA
j_call: TRBJ1-2
cdr3_nt: TGTGCCAGCAGTGAAGTTCGGAGGGACGGACTCTATGGCTACACCTTC
cdr3_aa: CASSEVRRDGLYGYTF

d_call: NA
v_call: TRBV5-1
clone_size: NA
j_call: TRBJ2-5
cdr3_nt: TGCGCCAGCAGCAGGGGGTCCCAAGAGACCCAGTACTTC
cdr3_aa: CASSRGSQETQYF

d_call: NA
v_call: TRBV3-1/TRBV3-2
clone_size: NA
j_call: TRBJ1-4
cdr3_nt: TGTGCCAGCAGCCAAGCTCTGGACAGTAAGGTGTTTTTT
cdr3_aa: CASSQALDSKVFF

d_call: NA
v_call: TRBV7-9
clone_size: NA
j_call: TRBJ2-2
cdr3_nt: TGTGCCAGTTACCAGCCGGGGACACCCAACACCGGGGAGCTGTTTTTT
cdr3_aa: CASYQPGTPNTGELFF

d_call: TRBD1
v_call: TRBV7-2
clone_size: NA
j_call: TRBJ2-1
cdr3_nt: TGTGCCAGCAGCGGCGGACAGGTTGCCTACAATGAGCAGTTCTTC
cdr3_aa: CASSGGQVAYNEQFF

d_call: NA
v_call: TRBV24-1
clone_size: NA
j_call: TRBJ2-3
cdr3_nt: TGTGCCACCAGTATCGGTGATAGCGCGGGCACAGATACGCAGTATTTT
cdr3_aa: CATSIGDSAGTDTQYF

d_call: TRBD1
v_call: TRBV30
clone_size: once
j_call: TRBJ2-7
cdr3_nt: TGTGCCTACCAGCCGGGACAGGGACTCTCCGAGCAGTACTTC
cdr3_aa: CAYQPGQGLSEQYF

d_call: NA
v_call: TRBV28
clone_size: NA
j_call: TRBJ2-1
cdr3_nt: TGTGCCAGCAGAGGGGGGGGCTGGTCCTACAATGAGCAGTTCTTC
cdr3_aa: CASRGGGWSYNEQFF

d_call: NA
v_call: TRBV28
clone_size: NA
j_call: TRBJ1-5
cdr3_nt: TGTGCCAGCAGTTTATACACCTCAGGGAGCAATCAGCCCCAGCATTTT
cdr3_aa: CASSLYTSGSNQPQHF

d_call: NA
v_call: TRBV28
clone_size: NA
j_call: TRBJ1-1
cdr3_nt: TGTGCCAGCAGTCGGGTTCTTAGGAACACTGAAGCTTTCTTT
cdr3_aa: CASSRVLRNTEAFF

d_call: NA
v_call: TRBV7-9
clone_size: NA
j_call: TRBJ1-1
cdr3_nt: TGTGCCAGCAGCCCCCGGGCTGAAGCTTTCTTT
cdr3_aa: CASSPRAEAFF

d_call: TRBD1
v_call: TRBV25-1
clone_size: NA
j_call: TRBJ1-1
cdr3_nt: TGTGCCAGCAGTACCCAAAACAGGGGACCGAACACTGAAGCTTTCTTT
cdr3_aa: CASSTQNRGPNTEAFF

d_call: TRBD1
v_call: TRBV5-1
clone_size: few
j_call: TRBJ2-7
cdr3_nt: TGCGCCAGCAGCAGGACAGGGGGAGCTTACGAGCAGTACTTC
cdr3_aa: CASSRTGGAYEQYF

d_call: NA
v_call: TRBV10-3
clone_size: once
j_call: TRBJ2-5
cdr3_nt: TGTGCCATCAGTGAGTCCCAGGCGGGGGAGACCCAGTACTTC
cdr3_aa: CAISESQAGETQYF

d_call: NA
v_call: TRBV6-1
clone_size: NA
j_call: TRBJ1-6
cdr3_nt: TGTGCCAGCAGTGATAACAGGGAAAATTCACCCCTCCACTTT
cdr3_aa: CASSDNRENSPLHF

d_call: NA
v_call: TRBV11-2
clone_size: NA
j_call: TRBJ2-6
cdr3_nt: TGTGCCAGCAGCTTAGCGGTCCTGAGCTCTGGGGCCAACGTCCTGACTTTC
cdr3_aa: CASSLAVLSSGANVLTF

d_call: NA
v_call: TRBV7-2
clone_size: NA
j_call: TRBJ1-2
cdr3_nt: TGTGCCAGCAGCTTAGCTCGGGATAGGGGCTACACCTTC
cdr3_aa: CASSLARDRGYTF

d_call: NA
v_call: TRBV28
clone_size: NA
j_call: TRBJ1-4
cdr3_nt: TGTGCCAGCAGACCCCGAGGACAGATCTTTAATGAAAAACTGTTTTTT
cdr3_aa: CASRPRGQIFNEKLFF

d_call: TRBD1
v_call: TRBV18
clone_size: once
j_call: TRBJ2-2
cdr3_nt: TGTGCCAGCGCGGGACAGGGGGACCAGAACACCGGGGAGCTGTTTTTT
cdr3_aa: CASAGQGDQNTGELFF

d_call: NA
v_call: TRBV7-9
clone_size: few
j_call: TRBJ1-4
cdr3_nt: TGTGCCAGCAGCAGTGGACAGACGACTAATGAAAAACTGTTTTTT
cdr3_aa: CASSSGQTTNEKLFF